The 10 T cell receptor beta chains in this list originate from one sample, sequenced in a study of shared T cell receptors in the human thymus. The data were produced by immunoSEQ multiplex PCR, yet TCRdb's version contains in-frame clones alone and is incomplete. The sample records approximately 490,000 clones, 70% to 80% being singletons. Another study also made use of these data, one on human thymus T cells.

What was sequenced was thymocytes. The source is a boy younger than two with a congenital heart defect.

The DNA for the CDR3 is TGTGCCAGCAGCTTGTGGCGGGCTACAGATACGCAGTATTTT. This encodes CASSLWRATDTQYF. The chain combines TRBV5-6 with TRBJ2-3, with D perhaps TRBD2 (5 bases). CDR3 length: 14 amino acids. Germline V gene sequence: CDR1 SGHDT, CDR2 YYEEEE. With 1 base removed from V and 3 bases from J, the gap between germline ends came to 9 bases. Filled out from reference TRBV5-6 and TRBJ2-3, the complete variable domain reads DAGVTQSPTHLIKTRGQQVTLRCSPKSGHDTVSWYQQALGQGPQFIFQYYEEEERQRGNFPDRFSGHQFPNYSSELNVNALLLGDSALYLCASSLWRATDTQYFGPGTRLTVL.

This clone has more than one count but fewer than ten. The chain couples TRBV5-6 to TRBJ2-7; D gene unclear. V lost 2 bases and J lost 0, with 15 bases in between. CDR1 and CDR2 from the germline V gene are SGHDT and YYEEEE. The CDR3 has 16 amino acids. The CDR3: CASSFEADRASYEQYF. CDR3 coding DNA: TGTGCCAGCAGCTTTGAGGCCGACCGAGCCTCCTACGAGCAGTACTTC.

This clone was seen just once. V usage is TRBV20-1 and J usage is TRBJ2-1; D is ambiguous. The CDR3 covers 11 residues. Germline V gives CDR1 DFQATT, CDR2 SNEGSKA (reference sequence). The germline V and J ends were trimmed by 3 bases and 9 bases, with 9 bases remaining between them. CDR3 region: CSARERGEQFF. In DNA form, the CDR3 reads TGCAGTGCTAGGGAGCGTGGTGAGCAGTTCTTC.

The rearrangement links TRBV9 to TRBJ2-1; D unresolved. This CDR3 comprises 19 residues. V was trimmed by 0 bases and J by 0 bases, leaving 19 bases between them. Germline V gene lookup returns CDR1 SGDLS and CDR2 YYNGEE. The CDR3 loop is CASSVVGEAPSSSYNEQFF. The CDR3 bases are TGTGCCAGCAGCGTAGTCGGTGAGGCACCCAGCAGCTCCTACAATGAGCAGTTCTTC.

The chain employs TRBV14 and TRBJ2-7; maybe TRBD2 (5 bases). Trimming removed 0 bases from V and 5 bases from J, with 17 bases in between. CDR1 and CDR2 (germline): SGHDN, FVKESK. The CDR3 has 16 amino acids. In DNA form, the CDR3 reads TGTGCCAGCAGCCAAGAGGGGTCGGGAAAGCCCCACGAGCAGTACTTC. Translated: CASSQEGSGKPHEQYF.

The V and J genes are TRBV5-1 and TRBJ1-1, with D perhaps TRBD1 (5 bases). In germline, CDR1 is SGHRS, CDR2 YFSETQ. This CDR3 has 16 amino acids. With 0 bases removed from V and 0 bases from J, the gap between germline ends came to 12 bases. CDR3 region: CASSLAGVKVNTEAFF. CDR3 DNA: TGCGCCAGCAGCTTGGCGGGGGTCAAGGTGAACACTGAAGCTTTCTTT.

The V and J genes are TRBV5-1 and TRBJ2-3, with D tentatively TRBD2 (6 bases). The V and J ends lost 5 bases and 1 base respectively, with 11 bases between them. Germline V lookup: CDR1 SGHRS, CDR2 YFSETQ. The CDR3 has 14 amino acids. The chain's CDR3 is CASSRRGCTDTQYF. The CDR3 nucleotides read TGCGCCAGCAGTCGGCGGGGCTGCACAGATACGCAGTATTTT.

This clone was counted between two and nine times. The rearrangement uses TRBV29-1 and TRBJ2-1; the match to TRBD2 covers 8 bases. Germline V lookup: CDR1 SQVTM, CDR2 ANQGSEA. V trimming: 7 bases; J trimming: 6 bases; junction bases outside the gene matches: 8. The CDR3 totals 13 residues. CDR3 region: CSAHGGVPNEQFF. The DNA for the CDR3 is TGCAGCGCCCACGGGGGGGTCCCCAATGAGCAGTTCTTC.

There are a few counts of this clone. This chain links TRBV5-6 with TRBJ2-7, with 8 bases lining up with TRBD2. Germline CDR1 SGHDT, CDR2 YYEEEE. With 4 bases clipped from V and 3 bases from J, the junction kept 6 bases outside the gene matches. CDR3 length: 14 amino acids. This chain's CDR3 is CASSPGGDGYEQYF. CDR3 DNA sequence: TGTGCCAGCAGCCCGGGGGGGGATGGCTACGAGCAGTACTTC.

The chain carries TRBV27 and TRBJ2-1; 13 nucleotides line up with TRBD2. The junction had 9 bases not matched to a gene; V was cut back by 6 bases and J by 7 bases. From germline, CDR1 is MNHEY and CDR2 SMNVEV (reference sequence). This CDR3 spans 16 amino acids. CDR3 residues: CASRLKGLAGTNEQFF. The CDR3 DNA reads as TGTGCCAGCAGACTAAAGGGACTAGCGGGAACGAATGAGCAGTTCTTC.